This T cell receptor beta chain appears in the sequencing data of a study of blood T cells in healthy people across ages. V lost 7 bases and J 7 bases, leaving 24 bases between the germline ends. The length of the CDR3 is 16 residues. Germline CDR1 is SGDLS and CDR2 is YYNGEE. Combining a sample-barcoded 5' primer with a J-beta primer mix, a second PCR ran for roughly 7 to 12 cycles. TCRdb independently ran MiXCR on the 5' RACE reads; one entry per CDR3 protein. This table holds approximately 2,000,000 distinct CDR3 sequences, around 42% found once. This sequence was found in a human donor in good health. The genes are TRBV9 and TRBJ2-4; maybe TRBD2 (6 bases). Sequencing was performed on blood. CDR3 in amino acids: CASSTGGELGYNIQYF. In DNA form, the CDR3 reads TGTGCCAGCTCCACCGGAGGGGAACTTGGCTACAACATTCAGTACTTC.